This TCR beta chain was sequenced for a study of cytomegalovirus exposure and HLA in healthy donors (dated by TCRdb to about 2017). Turning to the overall study: An earlier analysis of approximately 640 of the donors reported roughly 300 Gb of sequence data and roughly 100 million unique TCR beta sequences from approximately 180 million T cells. An early release covering roughly 640 HLA-typed donors comprised approximately 300 gigabases of sequencing data and approximately 80 million unique TCR sequences. Of the approximately 400 genotyped donors, approximately 83% fell in the genetic ancestry cluster associated with self-reported Caucasian donors. The study was designed to test whether signatures of past pathogen exposure could be identified by cataloging public T cell receptors. Using immunosequencing, the study profiled T cell repertoires from 640 or so subjects and related those repertoires to cytomegalovirus serostatus. A separate validation cohort of about 110 different subjects was used in addition to the 666-subject first cohort. To predict cytomegalovirus infection status, the study combined high-throughput TCR immunosequencing, statistical association of individual TCRs with disease status, and machine learning. In a later analysis, previously published TCR beta repertoires from 550 to 700 donors were re-analyzed and high-resolution HLA genotyping was added so that TCR occurrence patterns could be studied. In the later analysis, no new phenotypic data were used to find candidate immune exposures; instead, reliance was placed on TCR beta sequences and their occurrence across donors. An earlier analysis of a few hundred of the donors applied high-throughput TCR beta sequencing to assess whether each TCR beta V gene segment acted as functional or pseudogenic. Donor age, sex, ethnicity and CMV serostatus were collected together with the repertoire data. A later genetic analysis took genome-wide SNP genotypes for about three fifths of the roughly 670 donors and used that subset as a discovery cohort. Every discovery cohort repertoire had been produced on one sequencing platform. HLA typing included class I and class II loci at four-digit resolution. Typing coverage differed by locus: A, B, C, DRB1 and DQB1 were typed in about 620-630 donors, DQA1 in approximately 520, DPA1 in nearly 610, and DPB1 in roughly 450. About 5 DR-DQ haplotypes were handled as single units for association and clustering, since linkage in the cohort was strong. Among some 410 genotyped donors of the cohort, an average of about 240,000 unique TCR beta nucleotide sequences were sequenced per donor, 15% to 20% of them non-productive. Summary of the overall study and its limitations: The classifier was reported to diagnose cytomegalovirus status with high specificity and sensitivity in both the original cohort and the validation cohort. When HLA alleles, especially DR and DQ, strongly co-occurred, TCR associations were difficult to assign to individual alleles. Some IMGT-functional V segments, including TRBV6-2 and TRBV6-3, could not be distinguished by the 87-base-pair reads and were therefore excluded. V-gene and J-gene trimming of TCR beta chains was associated with a missense DCLRE1C variant in a later genetic analysis, and the association was replicated in an independent cohort. Correlated functional status among segregating V segments might be attributable to linkage disequilibrium, but an unknown experimental factor could not be ruled out. A later analysis reported that several top co-occurrence clusters appeared linked to parvovirus B19, influenza, CMV and Epstein-Barr virus. For the cohort, immune exposure information was limited to CMV serostatus. In a later analysis, TCR association rates were found to vary across HLA loci, with the most associated TCRs seen for DRB1 alleles and the fewest for HLA-C alleles. A total of 150 to 200 TCR beta chains were listed by the study as associated with cytomegalovirus. A further reported finding was that TCR beta sequences accurately predicted the HLA-A and HLA-B alleles for most subjects in the first cohort. The authors suggested that the approach could potentially be extended to other disease states and immunological phenotypes. Because counts were too low, approximately 15 rarely observed V segments, including chromosome 9 orphons, were excluded from the earlier analysis of several hundred of the donors. In a later genetic analysis, fewer N-insertions in productive TCRs were reported among donors in an Asian-associated ancestry cluster than the roughly 700-donor mean. Sequencing depth was assumed to be roughly uniform across donors in the presence/absence analyses, though that assumption may not hold. A group of highly shared sequence variants was considered likely to be a technical artifact of the sequencing pipeline. Most TCR sequences were observed very rarely across donors, whereas some public TCRs were present in many individuals. Only TCR beta chains were sequenced in this cohort, and the absence of alpha or paired-chain data limited detectable features. A later analysis associated 15,000 to 20,000 TCR beta sequences with specific HLA alleles at a false discovery rate of 0.05. Because HLA typing was unavailable for some donors at each locus, only the typed subset was used in association tests. Three of the identified cytomegalovirus-associated TCR beta chains were confirmed in vitro to be specific for cytomegalovirus antigens. In a later analysis, HLA-associated TCR beta chains were found to be more clonally expanded and to have lower generation probabilities than equally common non-associated chains. According to a later analysis, most CMV-associated TCR beta chains appeared to be HLA-restricted, and the HLA associations seemed to be driven largely by CMV exposure. Broadly in line with IMGT annotations, most TCR beta V segments showed up in productive rearrangements about 87% or about 30% of the time in an earlier analysis of 587 of the donors.

The germline V gene (reference sequence) yields PRHDT for CDR1 and FYEKMQ for CDR2. The V end gives up 4 bases and the J end 7 bases, leaving 13 bases in the junction not matched to a gene. The CDR3, from cysteine to phenylalanine, totals 17 residues. CDR3 DNA is the only sequence kept; it has 51 bases, read in frame from the first base. In total, approximately 610 healthy bone marrow donors made up the cohort. At the time of sampling, all cohort members were nominally healthy, though unrecorded immune exposures were likely present. The donor tested CMV seropositive, placing the donor among the approximately 310 seropositive members of the cohort. A peripheral blood sample was provided by each donor, and peripheral blood mononuclear cells were used for TCR beta sequencing. The Qiagen DNeasy Blood Extraction Kit was used to extract genomic DNA from the blood cell samples. Note on this clone: The antigen this receptor binds is unknown. The sample holds no much larger clone one base away, and base qualities are not on file.

Preparation of the library involved the immunoSEQ multiplex PCR assay. For the multiplex PCR, a mixture combining 60 forward primers for TCR Vbeta segments and 13 reverse primers for TCR Jbeta segments was used. The CDR3 region of rearranged TCR beta genes was amplified from genomic DNA with a multiplex PCR assay. Amplified TCR beta libraries were sequenced as 87-base-pair reads on the Illumina HiSeq System. The paper's processing steps were these. A later analysis tallied roughly 78 million unique TCR beta chains across the 666 repertoires, and some 10 million of those chains were shared by two or more donors. A nearest-neighbor algorithm error-corrected the raw reads and collapsed the reads into unique sequences, merging closely related sequences to remove PCR and sequencing errors. Alignment of CDR3 sequences to IMGT reference sequences was used to assign V, D and J gene segments. For a sequence to be retained, a match of at least six nucleotides to both a V gene segment and a J gene segment was required. Rearrangements were called productive when the CDR3 lacked stop codons and stayed in frame with V and J; all others were non-productive. Following IMGT convention, CDR3 was defined as the stretch from the second conserved V-encoded cysteine up to the conserved J-encoded phenylalanine. Sequences without an unambiguous match to a single V gene segment were excluded from the earlier analysis of a few hundred of the donors. An earlier analysis of fewer than 750 of the donors classified V segments as functional when productive rearrangements were above 56.7% and as segregating when the standard deviation between donors was above 5%. A statistical classification framework was built for diagnosing cytomegalovirus status from the catalog of TCR beta chain sequences. A later analysis assigned V and J genes by comparing TCR nucleotide sequences with IMGT/GENE-DB human TR gene sequences. The TCRdist pipeline was used in a later analysis to assign CDR3 sequences and most-parsimonious VDJ recombination scenarios. In a later analysis, each TCR beta chain was defined by its CDR3 amino acid sequence together with its V-gene family, and reads lacking a unique V-gene family were excluded. As a way to deal with suspected cross-contamination and a sequencing artifact, a later analysis dropped approximately 570 nucleotide sequences that were highly shared and had low generation probability. A later analysis calculated a clonal expansion index for each public chain from normalized within-repertoire ranks of inferred template counts. A later analysis computed generation probabilities with a VDJ recombination model fitted to out-of-frame rearrangements, and checked the results against IGoR. A later analysis scored TCR-TCR, TCR-HLA and TCR-CMV co-occurrence with hypergeometric tests, applying a repertoire-size bias correction to TCR pairs. To estimate false discovery rates, a later analysis permuted the HLA or CMV assignments 20 times. In a later analysis, co-occurring TCRs were grouped using DBSCAN, with TCRdist sequence similarity added in when clustering inside HLA-allele-positive subsets. Repertoires with fewer than 30,000 or more than 120,000 public chains were left out of co-occurrence clustering, as were several repertoires with anomalous nucleotide sharing. TCRdb holds this immuneACCESS table with in-frame rearrangements only. Some clones are missing; in checked studies, unresolved V genes explain under half, and the rest has no known cause. That table supplies the V and J calls and clone size; D and trimming were determined from the DNA. In all, the sample holds 80,000 or so clones, and just over 75% of those were seen once. The leading ten clones occupy roughly 3.2% of the sample.

Sequences were obtained from PBMCs. This sequence was found in a man in his fifties or sixties in good health and CMV-seropositive. This chain is built from TRBV13 and TRBJ2-1; TRBD2 aligns with 10 central bases. In nucleotides, the sequence is TGTGCCAGCAGCTCCCCCGGGGCTAGCGGGAGTGGGAATGAGCAGTTCTTC. Translated, this is CASSSPGASGSGNEQFF.